Sequencing of this T cell receptor beta chain was carried out in a study of T cells in Graves' hyperthyroidism and ophthalmopathy. Clinical symptoms, serum thyroxine and TRAb, thyroid ultrasound and orbital computed tomography together formed the diagnostic basis. This CDR3 has 16 residues. The ends were cut back, 4 bases at V and 1 base at J, with 13 bases in the middle. From germline, CDR1 is MDHEN and CDR2 SYDVKM. The table lists this clonotype with a few counts. RNA transcripts were the template for amplifying TCR beta CDR3 regions. Initially, a first-round RT-PCR of the TCR CDR3 employed the HTBI primer set. MiXCR, applied by TCRdb to the multiplex PCR reads, yields one record per CDR3 protein. In the table there are 550,000 to 800,000 distinct CDR3 sequences, around a sixth of which are singletons.

The clonotype was recovered from a man aged 45 to 65 with Graves' hyperthyroidism. V and J are TRBV28 and TRBJ2-2, with D possibly being TRBD2 (5 bases). The sequenced sample consisted of blood. CDR3 amino acids: CASSYPSRENTGELFF. For the CDR3, the DNA is TGTGCCAGCAGTTACCCTAGCAGAGAGAACACCGGGGAGCTGTTTTTT.